This is a list of T cell receptor beta chains from one sample in a study of CD8 T cells in Susac syndrome. Via MiXCR, TCRdb re-called the immunoSEQ multiplex PCR reads, giving one row per CDR3 protein. The table records about 200,000 distinct CDR3 sequences, around nine tenths of them present only once. Sequencing was carried out using CD4+ T cells from PBMCs. These receptors all stem from a human donor with Susac syndrome. Both conserved end residues are part of each CDR3. Fields, in order: clone size, V gene, CDR3 protein. A row's size may be missing; if present it is once, few, many or a size class.

NA | TRBV12-3/TRBV12-4 | CASRHTGNTDTQYF
NA | TRBV3-1 | CASSQDIHPANYGYTF
NA | TRBV6-6 | CASSYPSYEQYF
NA | TRBV18 | CASSPDRGKNIQYF
NA | TRBV4-1 | CASSQISGPSYNEQFF
NA | TRBV6-1 | CASHRGPGGTEAFF
NA | TRBV20-1 | CSARAGGLQGSNQPQHF
NA | TRBV29-1 | CSVGLRTGTEAFF
NA | TRBV7-2 | CASSWGGTDTQYF
NA | TRBV4-1 | CASSPHGLVTDTQYF
NA | TRBV12-3/TRBV12-4 | CASSRKSGRAFYEQFF
NA | TRBV2 | CASSGEGERTEAFF
NA | TRBV5-6 | CASSLRDRGPNTQYF
NA | TRBV12-3/TRBV12-4 | CASSAAGANVLTF
NA | TRBV12-3/TRBV12-4 | CASSLAGATLEAFF
once | TRBV19 | CASSTGQGIYGYTF
NA | TRBV20-1 | CSARVTSGYYEQYF
NA | TRBV5-8 | CASTPDDMFEQYF
NA | TRBV4-1 | CASSQGWGAGNTIYF
NA | TRBV18 | CASSPGTELGNIQYF
NA | TRBV5-1 | CASSLEGTDHNSPLHF
once | TRBV19 | CASSKFGTAQPQHF
NA | TRBV20-1 | CSARPTGLATHEQYF
NA | TRBV11-3 | CASSFASGGYNEQFF
NA | TRBV15 | CATSRDGALTTEAFF
NA | TRBV10-2 | CASSPGLAVQETQYF
NA | TRBV12-3/TRBV12-4 | CASSSTGGFLSYEQYF
NA | TRBV4-1 | CASSHGTAKAYGYTF
NA | TRBV6-1 | CASTRDRGFYNEQFF
NA | TRBV11-3 | CASSSRRGHDEQFF
NA | TRBV3-1 | CASSQGWGIRETQYF
NA | TRBV3-1 | CASSDSGDTGELFF
NA | TRBV5-8 | CASTVAGGPYEQYF
NA | TRBV6-2/TRBV6-3 | CASSYATSGAKNIQYF
NA | TRBV4-1 | CASSQDLDPHRPQHF
NA | TRBV29-1 | CSVLGGLAGAFEQFF
once | TRBV4-1 | CASSLQRENTEAFF
NA | TRBV20-1 | CSARDAQENRRTDTQYF
NA | TRBV5-1 | CASSLEVAGGAYNEQFF
NA | TRBV7-3 | CASSLQNQETQYF
NA | TRBV7-2 | CASHQGGVETQYF
NA | TRBV3-1 | CASSQGTNQPQHF
NA | TRBV3-1 | CASSQAGTANEKLFF
once | TRBV27 | CASRNSYEQYF
NA | TRBV29-1 | CSAAPEWGNTEAFF
NA | TRBV2 | CANGRGDTQYF
NA | TRBV2 | CASLAGVLAVTQYF
NA | TRBV20-1 | CSGRDLGQPQHF
NA | TRBV28 | CASISDRVLDTQYF
NA | TRBV15 | CATSRDKKQGSEQFF
NA | TRBV3-1 | CASSHLQVAGELFF
NA | TRBV6-5 | CASRHGTDQETQYF